One and the same sample provided the 13 T cell receptor beta chains below, sequenced in a study of OX40 agonist ivuxolimab in advanced cancers. Assay used: immunoSEQ multiplex PCR; TCRdb lists only in-frame clones, some missing. The sample records about 48,000 clones, more than 85% being singletons. The sequencing here drew on CD4+ or CD8+ T cells sorted from blood, taken in a trial of the OX40 agonist ivuxolimab. The source of these receptors is an adult with an advanced solid tumor such as melanoma, head and neck, liver or kidney cancer.

The genes are TRBV4-1 and TRBJ1-5; D gene uncertain. The CDR3 is made up of 14 amino acids. Trimming took off 1 base at V and 3 bases at J, with 7 bases between the two ends. Germline V gene data show CDR1 as MGHRA and CDR2 as YSYEKL. CDR3 sequence: CASSQGQDNQPQHF. The CDR3 bases are TGCGCCAGCAGCCAAGGGCAGGACAATCAGCCCCAGCATTTT.

This sequence joins TRBV6-5 and TRBJ1-2; D may be TRBD1 (5 bases). Trimming took off 10 bases at V and 6 bases at J, with 12 bases between the two ends. Per the germline V gene, CDR1 is MNHEY and CDR2 is SVGAGI. The CDR3 loop spans 11 amino acids. The CDR3 sequence is CATDWGDGYTF. The CDR3 DNA is TGTGCCACCGACTGGGGGGATGGCTACACCTTC.

The chain couples TRBV5-1 to TRBJ2-7; TRBD2 might be the D (5 bases). Trimming removed 3 bases at V and 3 bases at J, with 13 bases between. The CDR3 runs to 14 residues. CDR1 is SGHRS and CDR2 is YFSETQ in the germline V gene. The CDR3 DNA is TGCGCCAGCAGCTCGCAGGACTCATACTACGAGCAGTACTTC. It codes for CASSSQDSYYEQYF.

The chain joins TRBV10-3 to TRBJ2-7; 8 positions match TRBD1. CDR3 size: 12 residues. With 9 bases clipped from V and 6 bases from J, the junction kept 7 bases outside the gene matches. CDR1 ENHRY and CDR2 SYGVKD come from the germline V gene. The DNA of the CDR3 is TGTGCCATTGGGACAGGACCTGGCGAGCAGTACTTC. Translating gives CAIGTGPGEQYF.

In its sample, this clone was seen once. The chain uses TRBV4-1 and TRBJ2-3; D is unclear. There are 12 residues in the CDR3. V lost 4 bases and J 4 bases, leaving 6 bases between the germline ends. CDR1 is MGHRA, CDR2 YSYEKL, per germline. The CDR3 nucleotides are TGCGCCAGCAGCCCGAAGCCAGATACGCAGTATTTT. Encoded protein: CASSPKPDTQYF.

This clone has only one observation. The chain couples TRBV4-1 to TRBJ2-2, with 7 bases identical to TRBD2. The germline gives CDR1 MGHRA, CDR2 YSYEKL. CDR3 length: 17 amino acids. J was trimmed by 1 base and V by 1 base; bases with no gene match: 6. CDR3: CASSQAGGTGNTGELFF. CDR3 bases: TGCGCCAGCAGCCAAGCCGGGGGGACGGGGAACACCGGGGAGCTGTTTTTT.

The chain has TRBV7-2 and TRBJ2-5; no clear D gene. Trimming took 1 base from V and 0 from J, leaving 6 bases between them. From germline, CDR1 is SGHTA and CDR2 FQGNSA. The length of the CDR3 is 14 residues. Here the CDR3 DNA reads TGTGCCAGCAGCTTAGAAGGGTACCAAGAGACCCAGTACTTC. It yields the protein CASSLEGYQETQYF.

The chain employs TRBV6-6 and TRBJ2-1; D is perhaps TRBD2 (5 bases). CDR3 length: 11 amino acids. The germline V and J ends were trimmed by 6 bases and 10 bases, with 10 bases remaining between them. CDR1 and CDR2 (germline): MNHNY, SVGAGI (reference sequence). The DNA for the CDR3 is TGTGCCAGCAGCCTCTCGGGGGAGCAGTTCTTC. It translates to CASSLSGEQFF.

The chain links TRBV27 to TRBJ2-5, with 7 bases fitting TRBD1. V lost 4 bases to trimming and J lost 4 bases; unmatched junction nucleotides: 9. The length of the CDR3 is 15 residues. Germline CDR1 is MNHEY and CDR2 is SMNVEV (reference sequence). CDR3 in amino acids: CASSSHLTGVETQYF. The CDR3 DNA reads as TGTGCCAGCAGTTCCCACTTAACAGGGGTAGAGACCCAGTACTTC.

This rearrangement joins TRBV5-6 to TRBJ2-7; weak D call: TRBD1 (5 bases). CDR3 length: 17 residues. Per the germline V gene, CDR1 is SGHDT and CDR2 is YYEEEE. V gave up 3 bases and J gave up 0 bases, with 19 bases separating them. CDR3 residues: CASSWGVSSLDSYEQYF. CDR3 DNA sequence: TGTGCCAGCAGCTGGGGCGTTTCTTCGCTAGACTCCTACGAGCAGTACTTC.

The CDR3 protein is CASSTGLNTEAFF. For the CDR3, the DNA is TGTGCCAGCAGTACAGGGCTGAACACTGAAGCTTTCTTT. The gene calls are TRBV27 and TRBJ1-1, with a weak D call TRBD1 (6 bases). CDR3 length: 13 amino acids. The V end was cut by 5 bases, the J end by 0 bases, with 7 bases between. In germline, CDR1 is MNHEY, CDR2 SMNVEV (reference sequence).

The rearrangement links TRBV15 to TRBJ1-5; tentatively, D is TRBD1 (6 bases). V was trimmed by 3 bases and J by 9 bases, leaving 9 bases between them. The CDR3 loop spans 12 amino acids. Germline CDR1 and CDR2: LNHNV and YYDKDF (reference sequence). The CDR3 spells CATSSGTRPQHF. In DNA form, the CDR3 reads TGTGCCACCAGCAGCGGGACACGGCCCCAGCATTTT.

This chain connects TRBV6-5 to TRBJ1-1, with a possible D match to TRBD1 (5 bases). V was pared by 7 bases and J by 5 bases, with 20 bases between. CDR1 and CDR2 (germline): MNHEY, SVGAGI. The CDR3 extends over 15 amino acids. The CDR3 protein is CASTLGGTRWTEAFF. The CDR3 DNA reads TGTGCCAGCACCTTGGGCGGGACGCGTTGGACTGAAGCTTTCTTT.